The 16 T cell receptor beta chains given below trace back to one sample, sequenced in a study of identical twins. TCRdb ran MiXCR on the 5' RACE reads and lists one entry per CDR3 protein. The sample has roughly 1,500,000 distinct CDR3 sequences, 25% to 35% seen once. Sequences were obtained from cord blood. The receptors derive from a newborn girl in good health.

The V and J genes are TRBV5-8 and TRBJ2-3; 11 positions agree with TRBD2. Germline loops: CDR1 SGHTS, CDR2 YDEGEE. V lost 0 bases and J lost 4; bases outside the gene matches: 4. The length of the CDR3 is 16 residues. The CDR3 sequence: CASSLGTSGSADTQYF. The CDR3 coding sequence is TGTGCCAGCAGCTTGGGCACTAGCGGGAGCGCAGATACGCAGTATTTT.

The table lists this clonotype with a few counts. This chain connects TRBV10-3 to TRBJ2-7; TRBD2 might be the D (5 bases). There are 13 residues in the CDR3. Germline V gene data show CDR1 as ENHRY and CDR2 as SYGVKD. V lost 8 bases and J 0 bases, leaving 11 bases between the germline ends. CDR3: CAILGKSSYEQYF. CDR3 nucleotides: TGTGCCATCCTCGGGAAGAGCTCCTACGAGCAGTACTTC.

This chain connects TRBV7-9 to TRBJ2-1, with a weak D call TRBD1 (6 bases). Trimming took off 0 bases at V and 9 bases at J, with 9 bases between the two ends. The CDR3 sequence is 13 residues long. Germline CDR1 reads SEHNR; CDR2 reads FQNEAQ (reference sequence). CDR3 nucleotides: TGTGCCAGCAGCTTAGCGTTACAGGGTGAGCAGTTCTTC. Translating it yields CASSLALQGEQFF. Combining the CDR3 with reference TRBV7-9 and TRBJ2-1 gives the whole variable domain DTGVSQNPRHKITKRGQNVTFRCDPISEHNRLYWYRQTLGQGPEFLTYFQNEAQLEKSRLLSDRFSAERPKGSFSTLEIQRTEQGDSAMYLCASSLALQGEQFFGPGTRLTVL.

This clonotype was observed a handful of times. J is TRBJ2-1 and V is TRBV5-1; 7 nucleotides match TRBD1. V lost 9 bases, J lost 4 bases, and 4 bases stayed unmatched. Per the germline V gene, CDR1 is SGHRS and CDR2 is YFSETQ. CDR3 length equals 12 residues. CDR3 in DNA: TGCGCCACCGGGACAGATTACAATGAGCAGTTCTTC. Its translation: CATGTDYNEQFF.

The chain joins TRBV19 to TRBJ1-2; 9 nucleotides match TRBD1. CDR1 is LNHDA, CDR2 SQIVND, per germline (reference sequence). This CDR3 region has 14 residues. V dropped 3 bases and J dropped 7; count of bases not matched to a gene: 6. The chain's CDR3 is CASSIGYRGLGYTF. DNA for the CDR3: TGTGCCAGTAGTATTGGGTACAGGGGGCTTGGCTACACCTTC.

This chain connects TRBV7-9 to TRBJ2-2; 9 bases map to TRBD2. V shed 5 bases, J shed 0 bases, and the junction held 7 bases outside the gene matches. CDR1 is SEHNR and CDR2 is FQNEAQ in the germline V gene (reference sequence). This CDR3 contains 17 residues. CDR3 protein: CASSRPLAGPNTGELFF. The CDR3 DNA sequence: TGTGCCAGCAGCCGGCCCCTAGCGGGGCCGAACACCGGGGAGCTGTTTTTT.

This sequence joins TRBV12-3 or TRBV12-4 and TRBJ1-2; D unclear. The CDR3 is 13 amino acids. The V and J ends lost 0 bases and 4 bases respectively, with 6 bases between them. CDR3 coding DNA: TGTGCCAGCAGTTTAGCGTTCCTCTATGGCTACACCTTC. This sequence encodes CASSLAFLYGYTF.

This clonotype was detected a few times. The gene calls are TRBV28 and TRBJ2-1; TRBD1 agrees at 7 bases. The V gene end was trimmed by 5 bases and the J gene end by 0 bases; junction bases not matched to a gene: 7. Looked up from germline, CDR1 is MDHEN and CDR2 is SYDVKM. There are 16 residues in the CDR3. Here the CDR3 DNA reads TGTGCCAGCAGTCCACTTACAGGGGACTCCTACAATGAGCAGTTCTTC. Translating gives CASSPLTGDSYNEQFF.

The chain joins TRBV2 to TRBJ2-3; 7 bases align to TRBD2. The V segment lost 11 bases and the J segment 8 bases; nucleotides outside the gene matches: 19. There are 15 residues in the CDR3. The germline V gene has CDR1 SNHLY and CDR2 FYNNEI. CDR3 sequence: CAFPGGGSRTGTQYF. CDR3 sequence (DNA): TGTGCCTTCCCCGGCGGCGGGAGTAGGACCGGTACGCAGTATTTT.

This clonotype was detected a few times. The chain carries TRBV12-3 or TRBV12-4 and TRBJ1-2; no reliable D call. V was shortened by 3 bases and J by 6 bases, with 17 bases between the two germline ends. The CDR3 totals 15 residues. The CDR3 spells CASSFRRLRVNGYTF. CDR3 sequence (DNA): TGTGCCAGCAGTTTTCGGCGCTTGAGAGTGAATGGCTACACCTTC.

The chain uses TRBV7-9 and TRBJ2-2, with TRBD2 identical over 11 bases. CDR3 length: 14 amino acids. CDR1 and CDR2 (germline): SEHNR, FQNEAQ (reference sequence). The CDR3 protein is CAIGTSGYTGELFF. The CDR3 DNA reads as TGTGCAATCGGGACTAGCGGCTACACCGGGGAGCTGTTTTTT.

The chain carries TRBV6-5 and TRBJ2-1; 13 positions agree with TRBD2. The CDR3 consists of 19 residues. V lost 4 bases to trimming and J lost 7 bases; unmatched junction nucleotides: 16. Per the germline V gene, CDR1 is MNHEY and CDR2 is SVGAGI. CDR3 bases: TGTGCCAGCAGTTCCTCCTCCCCCTTACTAGCGGGGGGGTGGAATGAGCAGTTCTTC. Protein product: CASSSSSPLLAGGWNEQFF.

V and J are TRBV25-1 and TRBJ2-7, with 9 bases identical to TRBD1. Germline CDR1 MGHDK, CDR2 SYGVNS. The trim removed 7 bases at V and 0 bases at J, leaving 10 bases unmatched. This CDR3 comprises 16 residues. The CDR3 loop is CASKLDRGPFSYEQYF. DNA for the CDR3: TGTGCCAGCAAACTGGACAGGGGCCCCTTCTCCTACGAGCAGTACTTC.

The V gene is TRBV6-6, the J gene TRBJ2-1; D is unclear. CDR1 is MNHNY, CDR2 SVGAGI, per germline (reference sequence). The germline V and J ends were trimmed by 6 bases and 7 bases, with 13 bases remaining between them. The CDR3 loop spans 13 amino acids. The CDR3 nucleotides read TGTGCCAGCAGGGCTAGATCAGGAAATGAGCAGTTCTTC. Amino acids: CASRARSGNEQFF.

This clonotype was counted between two and nine times. The chain combines TRBV4-1 with TRBJ2-1, with a tentative D call TRBD2 (6 bases). This CDR3 is 15 amino acids long. The V gene lost 4 bases and the J gene lost 6 bases, with 16 bases spanning the gap. Looked up from germline, CDR1 is MGHRA and CDR2 is YSYEKL. CDR3 sequence reads: CASSLLGLGSNEQFF. The CDR3 region has the DNA TGCGCCAGCAGCCTCTTAGGGCTCGGGAGCAATGAGCAGTTCTTC.

This clonotype was detected only a few times. The V call is TRBV20-1, the J call TRBJ1-6; D remains ambiguous. V was cut by 1 base and J by 8 bases, with 12 bases left in between. Germline CDR1 DFQATT, CDR2 SNEGSKA (reference sequence). The CDR3 consists of 14 residues. The CDR3 DNA is TGCAGTGCTAGAGGGGATCTCGGGGATTCACCCCTCCACTTT. The encoded protein is CSARGDLGDSPLHF.